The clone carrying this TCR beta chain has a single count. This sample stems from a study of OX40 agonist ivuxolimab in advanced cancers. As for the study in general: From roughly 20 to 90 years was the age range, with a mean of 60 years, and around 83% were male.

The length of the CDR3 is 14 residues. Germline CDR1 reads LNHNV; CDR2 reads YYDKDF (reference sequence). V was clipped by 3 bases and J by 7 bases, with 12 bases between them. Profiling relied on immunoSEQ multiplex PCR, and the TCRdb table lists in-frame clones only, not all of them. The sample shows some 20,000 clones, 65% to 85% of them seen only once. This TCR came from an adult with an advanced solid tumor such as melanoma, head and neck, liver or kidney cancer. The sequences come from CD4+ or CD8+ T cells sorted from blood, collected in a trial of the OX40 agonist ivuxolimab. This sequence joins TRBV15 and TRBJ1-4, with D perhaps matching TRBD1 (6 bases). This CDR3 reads CATSSRTVGEKLFF. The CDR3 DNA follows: TGTGCCACCAGCAGCAGGACAGTAGGTGAAAAACTGTTTTTT.